The 10 T cell receptor beta chains reported below all come from one sample, sequenced in a study of cytomegalovirus exposure and HLA in healthy donors. Vbeta (60) and Jbeta (13) primers were used in the PCR. The method was immunoSEQ multiplex PCR; TCRdb's version includes in-frame clones alone and lacks a portion of them. In the table there are 150,000 to 200,000 clones, less than 80% of which are singletons. The sequenced sample was PBMCs. The receptors were sampled from a woman aged 40-49 years in good health and CMV-seronegative.

The rearrangement links TRBV10-1 to TRBJ2-2; 8 nucleotides align to TRBD2. Germline V lookup: CDR1 WNHNN, CDR2 SYGVQD (reference sequence). The CDR3 is 14 amino acids. Trimming removed 5 bases from V and 4 bases from J; junction bases left unmatched: 3. The chain's CDR3 is CASSTSGGTGELFF. The CDR3 DNA reads as TGCGCCAGCAGTACTAGCGGAGGCACCGGGGAGCTGTTTTTT.

The rearrangement uses TRBV9 and TRBJ2-7, with D unclear. Germline V gene data show CDR1 as SGDLS and CDR2 as YYNGEE. The CDR3 extends over 14 amino acids. The V end lost 1 base, the J end lost 2 bases, and 10 bases lay between the germline ends. The CDR3 DNA sequence: TGTGCCAGCAGCGTAACACAGACGGCCTACGAGCAGTACTTC. Its translation: CASSVTQTAYEQYF.

This clone was seen just once. The CDR3 sequence is CASGTPFYGYTF. CDR3 DNA sequence: TGTGCTAGTGGCACTCCGTTCTATGGCTACACCTTC. The rearrangement joins TRBV12-5 to TRBJ1-2; D remains unclear. The CDR3 is 12 residues long. Germline CDR1 is LGHNT and CDR2 is FRNRAP. Trimming cost V 6 bases and J 4 bases, with 9 bases left between them.

The chain couples TRBV5-1 to TRBJ1-2; D not certain. Trimming shortened V by 0 bases and J by 4 bases, and 16 bases separated the two germline ends. Germline CDR1 and CDR2: SGHRS and YFSETQ. CDR3 length: 16 amino acids. CDR3 sequence: CASSLGAPGNGYGYTF. The CDR3 coding sequence is TGCGCCAGCAGCTTGGGGGCACCAGGAAACGGCTATGGCTACACCTTC.

In its sample, this clone was seen once. The gene calls are TRBV9 and TRBJ1-2; D ambiguous. The CDR3 covers 15 residues. V lost 0 bases to trimming and J lost 0 bases, with 9 bases between them. CDR1 and CDR2 (germline): SGDLS, YYNGEE. The CDR3 here is CASSVGRSPNYGYTF. The DNA of the CDR3 is TGTGCCAGCAGCGTAGGGAGGAGCCCTAACTATGGCTACACCTTC.

For the CDR3, the DNA is TGCGCCAGCAGCTTTAGACTAGCGGGAGAGACCCAGTACTTC. This codes for CASSFRLAGETQYF. The rearrangement links TRBV5-1 to TRBJ2-5; 10 positions agree with TRBD2. The junction had 2 bases not matched to a gene; V was cut back by 2 bases and J by 4 bases. This CDR3 is 14 amino acids long. Germline V gene sequence: CDR1 SGHRS, CDR2 YFSETQ.

CDR3 region: CASSPETYEQYF. CDR3 nucleotides: TGTGCCAGCAGCCCAGAAACCTACGAGCAGTACTTC. The rearrangement joins TRBV2 to TRBJ2-7, with no clear D. The CDR3 runs 12 residues. The germline V gene encodes CDR1 SNHLY and CDR2 FYNNEI. Trimming cost V 6 bases and J 2 bases, with 8 bases left between them. Based on the CDR3 plus reference TRBV2 and TRBJ2-7, the full variable domain is EPEVTQTPSHQVTQMGQEVILRCVPISNHLYFYWYRQILGQKVEFLVSFYNNEISEKSEIFDDQFSVERPDGSNFTLKIRSTKLEDSAMYFCASSPETYEQYFGPGTRLTVT.

The genes are TRBV6-4 and TRBJ2-1; 8 positions agree with TRBD2. The ends lost 1 base at V and 9 bases at J; junction bases unmatched: 2. CDR1 and CDR2 (germline): MRHNA, SNTAGT. This CDR3 has 13 residues. DNA of the CDR3: TGTGCCAGCAGTGACTTCACTAGCGGTGAGCAGTTCTTC. It is translated as CASSDFTSGEQFF.

V and J are TRBV15 and TRBJ1-4; D gene uncertain. Germline lookup yields CDR1 LNHNV and CDR2 YYDKDF (reference sequence). The CDR3 has 14 amino acids. V was trimmed by 3 bases and J by 8 bases, leaving 13 bases between them. The CDR3 DNA follows: TGTGCCACCAGCAGCAGCGGAATTGAAGAAAAACTGTTTTTT. It specifies CATSSSGIEEKLFF.

This clone was found once. The DNA for the CDR3 is TGTGCCAGCAGTATTTACGACAGGAACACCGGGGAGCTGTTTTTT. Translated: CASSIYDRNTGELFF. This chain joins TRBV6-1 and TRBJ2-2; a weak D match, TRBD1 (5 bases). Trimming took 5 bases from V and 1 from J, leaving 11 bases between them. The germline gives CDR1 MNHNS, CDR2 SASEGT. The CDR3 is 15 residues long.